The 3 T cell receptor beta chains reported below all come from one sample, sequenced in a study of CD8+ T cells in alopecia areata. The sequencing template was cDNA reverse transcribed from extracted RNA. Repertoires were generated with immunoSEQ multiplex PCR, while TCRdb's copy carries only in-frame clones and drops some. The table lists under 70,000 clones, roughly 96% of them singletons. The input for sequencing was CD8+ T cells sorted from blood, taken at week 0. These receptors were taken from a human donor with alopecia areata.

The chain has TRBV6-5 and TRBJ2-7; TRBD1 might be the D (6 bases). V was clipped by 0 bases and J by 2 bases, with 11 bases between them. Germline V lookup: CDR1 MNHEY, CDR2 SVGAGI. CDR3 length equals 15 residues. CDR3 sequence reads: CASSYSGDTPYEQYF. CDR3 coding DNA: TGTGCCAGCAGTTACTCTGGGGACACCCCCTACGAGCAGTACTTC.

A single count supports this clone. V usage is TRBV6-5 and J usage is TRBJ2-7; 8 positions agree with TRBD2. In germline, CDR1 is MNHEY, CDR2 SVGAGI. The CDR3 loop spans 15 amino acids. J was trimmed by 3 bases and V by 4 bases; bases with no gene match: 8. CDR3 sequence reads: CASSSPKRGLYEQYF. CDR3 sequence (DNA): TGTGCCAGCAGTTCCCCCAAGCGGGGGCTCTACGAGCAGTACTTC.

The J gene is TRBJ2-2, the V gene TRBV7-8; 8 positions agree with TRBD2. V was pared by 3 bases and J by 2 bases, with 8 bases of the junction left unmatched. The V gene's germline CDR1 is SGHVS and CDR2 FQNEAQ. This CDR3 has 17 amino acids. The CDR3 sequence is CASSLANGGDNTGELFF. For the CDR3, the DNA is TGTGCCAGCAGCTTGGCGAACGGGGGGGATAACACCGGGGAGCTGTTTTTT.